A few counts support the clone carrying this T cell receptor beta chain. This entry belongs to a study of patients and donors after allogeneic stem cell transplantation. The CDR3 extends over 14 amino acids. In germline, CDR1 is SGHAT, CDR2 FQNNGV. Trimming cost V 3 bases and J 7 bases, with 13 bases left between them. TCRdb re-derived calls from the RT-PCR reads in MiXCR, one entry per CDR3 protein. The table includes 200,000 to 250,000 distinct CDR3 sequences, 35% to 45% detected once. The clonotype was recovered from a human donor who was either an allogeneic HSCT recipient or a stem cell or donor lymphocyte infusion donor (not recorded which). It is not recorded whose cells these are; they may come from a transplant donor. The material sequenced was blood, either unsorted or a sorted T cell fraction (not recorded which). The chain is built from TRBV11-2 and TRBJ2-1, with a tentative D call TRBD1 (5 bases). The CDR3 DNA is TGTGCCAGCAGCTTCTGGGGCGAGGTGAATGAGCAGTTCTTC. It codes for CASSFWGEVNEQFF.